The next 3 T cell receptor beta chains were all read from a single sample in a study of OX40 agonist ivuxolimab in advanced cancers. Sequencing used immunoSEQ multiplex PCR; TCRdb keeps in-frame clones, though not all of them. The table has about 46,000 clones, 82% seen once; the top ten hold about 1.8%. The sample consisted of CD4+ or CD8+ T cells sorted from blood, taken in a trial of the OX40 agonist ivuxolimab. These receptors came from an adult with an advanced solid tumor such as melanoma, head and neck, liver or kidney cancer.

The rearrangement uses TRBV25-1 and TRBJ2-5; D might be TRBD2 (7 bases). Germline V gene data show CDR1 as MGHDK and CDR2 as SYGVNS. Trimming removed 6 bases at V and 4 bases at J, with 18 bases between. CDR3 length equals 15 residues. The CDR3 is CASSAAAGARETQYF. CDR3 nucleotides: TGTGCCAGCAGCGCGGCGGCGGGGGCCAGAGAGACCCAGTACTTC.

This clone has just one count. The J gene is TRBJ1-1, the V gene TRBV6-5; D uncertain. Trimming pared 2 bases from V and 4 bases from J, leaving 8 bases between. The germline V gene has CDR1 MNHEY and CDR2 SVGAGI. The CDR3 spans 13 residues. This chain's CDR3 is CASSYGGITEAFF. CDR3 nucleotide sequence: TGTGCCAGCAGTTACGGCGGGATCACTGAAGCTTTCTTT.

This chain links TRBV4-3 with TRBJ2-7, with TRBD1 matching 8 bases. V was clipped by 1 base and J by 2 bases; unmatched bases: 1. Looked up from germline, CDR1 is LGHNA and CDR2 is YSLEER. The CDR3 runs 14 residues. The CDR3 DNA reads TGCGCCAGCAGCCAAGGGGACAGGACCTACGAGCAGTACTTC. Its protein is CASSQGDRTYEQYF.